A single sample is the source of the 23 T cell receptor beta chains below, sequenced in a study of long-term antiretroviral therapy in people with HIV. Assay version v3.0 of immunoSEQ was used, and it was run at survey level. The repertoire was sequenced with immunoSEQ multiplex PCR; TCRdb's copy has only in-frame clones and lacks some. The sample records 35,000 to 45,000 clones, 80% being singletons. This sample comprised unsorted PBMCs, obtained 3.4 years after starting antiretroviral therapy. The receptors derive from a man aged 30 to 45 with HIV.

The genes are TRBV5-6 and TRBJ2-7; D unclear. CDR3 size: 12 residues. Per germline, CDR1 SGHDT and CDR2 YYEEEE. V shed 5 bases and J shed 4 bases, with 10 bases lying between them. The CDR3 region is CASSLPNYEQYF. The CDR3 region has the DNA TGTGCCAGCAGTCTCCCCAATTACGAGCAGTACTTC.

The V and J genes are TRBV11-2 and TRBJ2-7; D is uncertain. The CDR3 totals 15 residues. V dropped 5 bases and J dropped 0 bases, with 14 bases sitting between them. The germline V gene has CDR1 SGHAT and CDR2 FQNNGV. This CDR3 reads CASSRIFADSYEQYF. CDR3 bases: TGTGCCAGCAGCCGCATATTTGCGGACTCCTACGAGCAGTACTTC.

J is TRBJ1-3 and V is TRBV21-1. TRBV21-1 is described as a pseudogene. CDR3 length: 14 residues. CDR3 sequence: CASSKGSIANTIYF. The CDR3, as DNA: TGTGCCAGCAGCAAAGGGAGCATCGCGAACACCATATATTTT.

The chain links TRBV7-9 to TRBJ1-2; no clear D. The V gene's germline CDR1 is SEHNR and CDR2 FQNEAQ (reference sequence). V lost 5 bases and J lost 8, with 27 bases in between. CDR3 size: 17 residues. CDR3 residues: CASSPDYKKSLWYGYTF. The CDR3 DNA follows: TGTGCCAGCAGCCCCGATTACAAGAAAAGTTTGTGGTACGGCTACACCTTC.

The chain couples TRBV18 to TRBJ1-4, with 7 bases aligning to TRBD1. Trimming took 6 bases from V and 4 from J; bases not matched to a gene: 8. Germline-derived CDR1 and CDR2 are KGHSH and LQKENI. CDR3 size: 15 residues. This CDR3 is CASSYSGGGNEKLFF. The CDR3 DNA reads as TGTGCCAGCTCCTATTCAGGGGGTGGTAATGAAAAACTGTTTTTT. Supplemented by reference TRBV18 and TRBJ1-4, the full variable domain reads NAGVMQNPRHLVRRRGQEARLRCSPMKGHSHVYWYRQLPEEGLKFMVYLQKENIIDESGMPKERFSAEFPKEGPSILRIQQVVRGDSAAYFCASSYSGGGNEKLFFGSGTQLSVL.

This chain uses TRBV30 with TRBJ2-5; 8 bases line up with TRBD2. J was trimmed by 0 bases and V by 6 bases; bases with no gene match: 3. Germline loops: CDR1 GTSNPN, CDR2 SVGIG (reference sequence). The CDR3 sequence is 13 residues long. CDR3 loop: CACGRANQETQYF. In nucleotides, the CDR3 is TGTGCCTGCGGGAGGGCCAACCAAGAGACCCAGTACTTC.

The V call is TRBV28, the J call TRBJ1-2, with unresolved D. Germline CDR1 MDHEN, CDR2 SYDVKM. The CDR3 length is 13 residues. V was shortened by 1 base and J by 6 bases, with 9 bases between the two germline ends. The CDR3 loop is CASSLFGGDGYTF. CDR3 DNA sequence: TGTGCCAGCAGTTTATTCGGCGGCGATGGCTACACCTTC.

The chain uses TRBV18 and TRBJ2-3; 8 bases fit TRBD2. The CDR3 sequence is 18 residues long. The V gene end was trimmed by 1 base and the J gene end by 1 base; junction bases not matched to a gene: 10. Per the germline V gene, CDR1 is KGHSH and CDR2 is LQKENI. DNA for the CDR3: TGTGCCAGCTCACCACTCAACAGCGGGAGTCTGGGCACAGATACGCAGTATTTT. It codes for CASSPLNSGSLGTDTQYF.

The chain has TRBV29-1 and TRBJ2-3, with D unresolved. This CDR3 spans 11 amino acids. V was clipped by 1 base and J by 4 bases, with 3 bases between them. Germline V CDR1 and CDR2: SQVTM, ANQGSEA. The CDR3 is CSVEGADTQYF. For the CDR3, the DNA is TGCAGCGTTGAAGGGGCAGATACGCAGTATTTT.

The gene calls are TRBV27 and TRBJ2-1; 9 positions match TRBD1. Trimming cost V 4 bases and J 10 bases; bases outside gene matches: 8. Germline CDR1 reads MNHEY; CDR2 reads SMNVEV (reference sequence). The CDR3 contains 14 residues. CDR3 sequence (DNA): TGTGCCAGCAGTTCGGGACAGGGAATTAAGGAGCAGTTCTTC. Translated: CASSSGQGIKEQFF.

This clone was seen more than once but under ten times. The V and J genes are TRBV7-9 and TRBJ2-7; D is perhaps TRBD1 (6 bases). V was trimmed by 0 bases and J by 2 bases, leaving 14 bases between them. Looked up from germline, CDR1 is SEHNR and CDR2 is FQNEAQ (reference sequence). The CDR3 is 16 residues long. The CDR3 protein is CASSLAMGTIAYEQYF. In DNA, the CDR3 is TGTGCCAGCAGCTTAGCAATGGGGACAATTGCCTACGAGCAGTACTTC.

The chain links TRBV18 to TRBJ2-1; 10 bases fit TRBD1. V dropped 5 bases and J dropped 7; count of bases not matched to a gene: 8. Germline V gives CDR1 KGHSH, CDR2 LQKENI. There are 15 residues in the CDR3. The chain's CDR3 is CASSAGTGAGNEQFF. CDR3 DNA: TGTGCCAGCTCAGCCGGGACAGGGGCGGGGAATGAGCAGTTCTTC.

The chain employs TRBV28 and TRBJ2-7, with D uncertain. The V gene lost 5 bases and the J gene lost 6 bases, with 8 bases spanning the gap. The CDR3 loop spans 11 amino acids. Per germline, CDR1 MDHEN and CDR2 SYDVKM. The CDR3 sequence: CASSRKREQYF. Here the CDR3 DNA reads TGTGCCAGCAGTAGAAAGCGCGAGCAGTACTTC.

The chain carries TRBV7-9 and TRBJ2-5, with D tentatively TRBD2 (5 bases). Germline V gives CDR1 SEHNR, CDR2 FQNEAQ (reference sequence). Trimming stripped 3 bases from V and 2 bases from J, with 10 bases between. The CDR3 has 14 residues. The CDR3 loop reads CASSLGSAQETQYF. The CDR3 region has the DNA TGTGCCAGCAGCTTGGGTAGCGCTCAAGAGACCCAGTACTTC. The variable domain in full, completed from reference TRBV7-9 and TRBJ2-5, reads DTGVSQNPRHKITKRGQNVTFRCDPISEHNRLYWYRQTLGQGPEFLTYFQNEAQLEKSRLLSDRFSAERPKGSFSTLEIQRTEQGDSAMYLCASSLGSAQETQYFGPGTRLLVL.

The rearrangement uses TRBV10-3 and TRBJ1-1; 7 nucleotides align to TRBD1. CDR3 length equals 13 residues. Germline-derived CDR1 and CDR2 are ENHRY and SYGVKD. J was trimmed by 1 base and V by 9 bases; bases with no gene match: 5. This CDR3 is CAIHRGPNTEAFF. The DNA of the CDR3 is TGTGCCATTCACAGGGGTCCGAACACTGAAGCTTTCTTT.

The CDR3 DNA reads TGTGCCGTAGGGGCAGTATGGACTGAAGCTTTCTTT. Translating it yields CAVGAVWTEAFF. This rearrangement joins TRBV28 to TRBJ1-1, with a possible D match to TRBD1 (5 bases). CDR3 size: 12 residues. With 11 bases removed from V and 5 bases from J, the gap between germline ends came to 15 bases. CDR1 and CDR2 (germline): MDHEN, SYDVKM. The entire variable domain, with the rest obtained from reference TRBV28 and TRBJ1-1, is as follows: DVKVTQSSRYLVKRTGEKVFLECVQDMDHENMFWYRQDPGLGLRLIYFSYDVKMKEKGDIPEGYSVSREKKERFSLILESASTNQTSMYLCAVGAVWTEAFFGQGTRLTVV.

The CDR3 is CASSLGTTYEQYF. The CDR3 bases are TGTGCCAGCAGTTTAGGGACTACCTACGAGCAGTACTTC. The rearrangement links TRBV27 to TRBJ2-7, with 7 bases fitting TRBD2. CDR1 MNHEY and CDR2 SMNVEV come from the germline V gene (reference sequence). The CDR3 is 13 residues long. V lost 2 bases, J lost 2 bases, and 0 bases stayed unmatched.

This chain connects TRBV19 to TRBJ2-1; D may match TRBD1 or TRBD2 (5 bases each). Germline CDR1 reads LNHDA; CDR2 reads SQIVND (reference sequence). The CDR3 length is 15 residues. V dropped 5 bases and J dropped 6 bases, with 17 bases sitting between them. The CDR3, as DNA: TGTGCCAGTAGTTCTAGGCAGGTGAGGGGCAATGAGCAGTTCTTC. This translates into CASSSRQVRGNEQFF.

The chain recombines TRBV5-6 with TRBJ2-3, with 10 positions matching TRBD2. V lost 0 bases, J lost 5 bases, and 9 bases stayed unmatched. This CDR3 has 17 amino acids. Germline CDR1 is SGHDT and CDR2 is YYEEEE. CDR3 nucleotide sequence: TGTGCCAGCAGCTTGGCCGGGCTAGCGGGAGTGGAAGATACGCAGTATTTT. Translation: CASSLAGLAGVEDTQYF. Full variable domain (missing parts from reference TRBV5-6 and TRBJ2-3): DAGVTQSPTHLIKTRGQQVTLRCSPKSGHDTVSWYQQALGQGPQFIFQYYEEEERQRGNFPDRFSGHQFPNYSSELNVNALLLGDSALYLCASSLAGLAGVEDTQYFGPGTRLTVL.

The chain carries TRBV25-1 and TRBJ2-1; TRBD2 is a possible D gene (5 bases). Germline loops: CDR1 MGHDK, CDR2 SYGVNS. The CDR3 runs 14 residues. The V and J ends lost 2 bases and 7 bases respectively, with 12 bases between them. CDR3 amino acids: CASSEPARGNEQFF. The CDR3 bases are TGTGCCAGCAGTGAACCCGCGCGAGGGAATGAGCAGTTCTTC. The variable domain in full, with the rest retrieved from reference TRBV25-1 and TRBJ2-1, is EADIYQTPRYLVIGTGKKITLECSQTMGHDKMYWYQQDPGMELHLIHYSYGVNSTEKGDLSSESTVSRIRTEHFPLTLESARPSHTSQYLCASSEPARGNEQFFGPGTRLTVL.

This chain joins TRBV6-5 and TRBJ2-1, with D possibly called TRBD1 or TRBD2 (5 bases each). Deletions cut 2 bases from V and 14 bases from J, with 22 bases between. The CDR3 extends over 15 amino acids. Germline values: CDR1 MNHEY, CDR2 SVGAGI. CDR3 in DNA: TGTGCCAGCAGTTACGGAGGCGTCCGGGGACCTGGGGAGTTCTTC. Translated, it gives CASSYGGVRGPGEFF.

The chain couples TRBV7-9 to TRBJ2-5; TRBD2 agrees at 10 bases. J was trimmed by 4 bases and V by 6 bases; bases with no gene match: 11. CDR3 length: 16 amino acids. Germline V gene data show CDR1 as SEHNR and CDR2 as FQNEAQ (reference sequence). The CDR3 DNA reads TGTGCCAGCAGTCTAAACCTAGCGGGAGTTGGAGAGACCCAGTACTTC. Its protein is CASSLNLAGVGETQYF.

The rearrangement links TRBV27 to TRBJ2-3; perhaps TRBD2 as D (6 bases). This CDR3 comprises 14 residues. Trimming stripped 6 bases from V and 1 base from J, with 11 bases between. Looked up from germline, CDR1 is MNHEY and CDR2 is SMNVEV (reference sequence). CDR3 bases: TGTGCCAGCAGAAAACCGGGAGGCACAGATACGCAGTATTTT. Translated: CASRKPGGTDTQYF.